This TCR beta chain was obtained from a study of blood T cell repertoires in COVID-19. Study summary: Whether acute or convalescent, the COVID-19 samples came from the United States, Italy and Spain. From T cells, B-cell-depleted T cells, or PBMCs came the material, which was cDNA or gDNA.

How the authors handled the data: Amplification with reference gene primers provided the estimates of nucleated cell counts. Method: immunoSEQ multiplex PCR; TCRdb's copy keeps in-frame clones and lacks some. V, J and clone size are taken as reported in that table, and D and trimming were inferred from the DNA itself. Of about 150,000 clones in the sample, 80% to 90% were seen once. Germline CDR1 and CDR2: SNHLY and FYNNEI. Trimming cost V 6 bases and J 2 bases; bases outside gene matches: 4. The CDR3 has 13 residues. Sequences were obtained from peripheral blood. This TCR derives from a human donor in a cohort sampled during active COVID-19. This sequence joins TRBV2 and TRBJ2-7; 7 nucleotides agree with TRBD1. For the CDR3, the DNA is TGTGCCAGCAGGGCAGGGGGTCCCTACGAGCAGTACTTC. Residues: CASRAGGPYEQYF.